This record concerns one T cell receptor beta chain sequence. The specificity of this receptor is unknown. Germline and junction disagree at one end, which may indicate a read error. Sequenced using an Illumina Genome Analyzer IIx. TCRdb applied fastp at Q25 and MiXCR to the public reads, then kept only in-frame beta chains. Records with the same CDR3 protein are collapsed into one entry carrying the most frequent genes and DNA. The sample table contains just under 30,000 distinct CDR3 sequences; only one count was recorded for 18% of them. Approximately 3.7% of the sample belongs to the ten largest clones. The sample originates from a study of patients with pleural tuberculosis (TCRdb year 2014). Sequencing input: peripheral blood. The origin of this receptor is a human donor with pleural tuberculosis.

The DNA is TGTGCCAACAGGATGGCAGGGGACGCTACTGAAGCCTTCTTT. Its translation is CANRMAGDATEAFF. The rearrangement combines TRBV2 with TRBJ1-1; TRBD1 could be the D gene, as 6 bases match. The CDR3 spans 14 residues, from the cysteine through the phenylalanine. CDR3 DNA only is kept here, 42 bases in frame from base 1. The germline V gene gives CDR1 as SNHLY and CDR2 as FYNNEI.